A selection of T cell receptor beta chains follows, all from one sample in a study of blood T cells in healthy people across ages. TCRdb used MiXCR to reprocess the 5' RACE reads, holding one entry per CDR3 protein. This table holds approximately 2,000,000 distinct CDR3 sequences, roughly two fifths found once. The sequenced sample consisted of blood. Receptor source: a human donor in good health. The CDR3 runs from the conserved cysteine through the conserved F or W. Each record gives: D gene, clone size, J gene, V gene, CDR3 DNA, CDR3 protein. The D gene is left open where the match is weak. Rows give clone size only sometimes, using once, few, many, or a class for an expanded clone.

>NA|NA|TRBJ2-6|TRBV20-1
TGCAGTGCGAACCAAGGACAATACGGGGCCAACGTCCTGACTTTC
CSANQGQYGANVLTF
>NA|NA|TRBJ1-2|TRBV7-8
TGTGTCAGCAGCCTGGCCCAGGGGTCCATCCAGAATGGCTACACCTTC
CVSSLAQGSIQNGYTF
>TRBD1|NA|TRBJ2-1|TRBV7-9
TGTGCCAGCAGCTTAGCGCTCCGGACAGGGTCCTACAATGAGCAGTTCTTC
CASSLALRTGSYNEQFF
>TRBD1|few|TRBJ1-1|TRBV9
TGTGCCAGCAGCGTCACGGGGGACAGGAACACTGAAGCTTTCTTT
CASSVTGDRNTEAFF
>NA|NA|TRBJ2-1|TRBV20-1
TGCAGTGCCCTAATCAATGAGCCGTTCTTC
CSALINEPFF
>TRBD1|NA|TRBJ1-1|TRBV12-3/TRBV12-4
TGTGCCAGCAGCCCCTCTACAGGGGATAGGGCTGAAGCTTTCTTT
CASSPSTGDRAEAFF
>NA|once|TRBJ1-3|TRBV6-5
TGTGCCAGCAGCCTCCAGGGTGTCAGCTCTGGAAACACCATATATTTT
CASSLQGVSSGNTIYF
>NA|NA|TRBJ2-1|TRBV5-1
TGCGCCAGCAGCTTGGCGATAGGGGGATATGAGCAGTTCTTC
CASSLAIGGYEQFF
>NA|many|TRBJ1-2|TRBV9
TGTGCCAGCAGCGTAGCTACGGACGGCTACACCTTC
CASSVATDGYTF
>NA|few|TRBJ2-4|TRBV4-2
TGTGCCAGCAGCCAAGTATCGGACAGCTTTCAGTACTTC
CASSQVSDSFQYF
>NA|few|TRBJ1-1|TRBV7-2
TGTGCCAGCAGCTTAGCAGGGATCTCTCCAGGGCTACCTGAAGCTTTCTTT
CASSLAGISPGLPEAFF
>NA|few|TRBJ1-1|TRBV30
TGTGCCTGGAGTGTACAGGGGAACACTGAAGCTTTCTTT
CAWSVQGNTEAFF
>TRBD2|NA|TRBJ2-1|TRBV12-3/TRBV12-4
TGTGCCAGCAGTTCATATAGCGGGGTTGGCAATGAGCAGTTCTTC
CASSSYSGVGNEQFF
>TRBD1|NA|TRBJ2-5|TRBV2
TGTGCCAGCAGCGAAGAAGGAGGACAGGCAGAGACCCAGTACTTC
CASSEEGGQAETQYF
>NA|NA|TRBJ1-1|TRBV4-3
TGCGCCAGCAGCCCAGTACCCCAGCGTGAAGCTTTCTTT
CASSPVPQREAFF
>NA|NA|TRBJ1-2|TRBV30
TGCGCCTGGAGTAGGGAATATGGCCTAGGCTATGGCTACACCTTC
CAWSREYGLGYGYTF
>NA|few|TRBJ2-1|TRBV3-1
TGTGCCACCCGCCCGCGGTCCTACAATGAGCAGTTCTTC
CATRPRSYNEQFF
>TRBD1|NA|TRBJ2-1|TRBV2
TGTGCCAGCAGTGAGACAGGGGCCCTTGAGGATGAGCAGTTCTTC
CASSETGALEDEQFF
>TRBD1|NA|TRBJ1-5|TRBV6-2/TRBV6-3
TGTGCCAGCGGACAGGGGCGCCATCAGCCCCAGCATTTT
CASGQGRHQPQHF
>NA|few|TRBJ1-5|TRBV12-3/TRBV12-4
TGTGCCAGCAGTTTGGGAGGAAACGCGCCCCAGCATTTT
CASSLGGNAPQHF
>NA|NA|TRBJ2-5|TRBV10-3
TGTGCCATCTCCGTGGGACTGGGAGAGACCCAGTACTTC
CAISVGLGETQYF
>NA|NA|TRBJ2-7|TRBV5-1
TGCGCCAGCAGCTTGGTCCCATCCGAGCAGTACTTC
CASSLVPSEQYF